The 18 T cell receptor beta chains reported below all come from one sample, sequenced in a study of shared clonotypes between healthy human individuals. Naive CD8 cells lacked CD45RO and underwent positive selection for CCR7, leaving out terminally differentiated effector memory CD45RA+ cells. The protocol was immunoSEQ multiplex PCR, while the TCRdb copy is restricted to in-frame clones and leaves out a portion. The sample has hundreds of thousands of clones, nearly 95% seen once. Sequencing input: naive CD8+ T cells sorted from blood. The receptors originated from a man younger than 45 in good health.

V is TRBV10-3 and J is TRBJ1-1, with 12 bases lining up with TRBD1. V dropped 8 bases and J dropped 3; count of bases not matched to a gene: 7. CDR3 length: 15 amino acids. Germline loops: CDR1 ENHRY, CDR2 SYGVKD. CDR3 DNA sequence: TGTGCCATCCTCCGGGACAGGGGGCCATACACTGAAGCTTTCTTT. It codes for CAILRDRGPYTEAFF.

J is TRBJ1-5 and V is TRBV10-2; D is undetermined. The CDR3 length is 12 residues. The germline V gene encodes CDR1 WSHSY and CDR2 SAAADI. V lost 4 bases to trimming and J lost 9 bases, with 10 bases between them. CDR3 nucleotide sequence: TGCGCCAGCAGTGTACGGGGTGGGCCCCAGCATTTT. Protein product: CASSVRGGPQHF.

V and J are TRBV5-1 and TRBJ1-3; TRBD1 matches 10 bases. CDR1 is SGHRS and CDR2 is YFSETQ in the germline V gene. The ends lost 0 bases at V and 3 bases at J; junction bases unmatched: 3. The CDR3 loop spans 16 amino acids. CDR3 DNA sequence: TGCGCCAGCAGCTTGGGACAGGGGGCTGTTGGAAACACCATATATTTT. Its protein product is CASSLGQGAVGNTIYF.

The rearrangement links TRBV9 to TRBJ2-1; no definite D call. Germline lookup yields CDR1 SGDLS and CDR2 YYNGEE. Between the trimmed V and J ends, which lost 4 bases and 6 bases, there was a span of 11 bases. The CDR3 is 13 amino acids. CDR3 in DNA: TGTGCCAGCAGCCCCCCACGGACCAATGAGCAGTTCTTC. Its protein product is CASSPPRTNEQFF.

The gene calls are TRBV7-2 and TRBJ2-2; 10 bases are a match to TRBD1. From germline, CDR1 is SGHTA and CDR2 FQGNSA. There are 19 residues in the CDR3. The V and J ends lost 5 bases and 6 bases, in that order; junction bases with no gene match: 18. CDR3 loop: CASSPEGWDRGLIAGELFF. CDR3 coding DNA: TGTGCCAGCAGCCCTGAGGGGTGGGACAGGGGATTGATTGCCGGGGAGCTGTTTTTT.

The V and J genes are TRBV14 and TRBJ2-7; tentative D call: TRBD2 (6 bases). V was clipped by 4 bases and J by 1 base, with 8 bases between them. The CDR3 spans 13 residues. CDR1 and CDR2 (germline): SGHDN, FVKESK. CDR3 amino acids: CASSRGDSYEQYF. CDR3 bases: TGTGCCAGCAGCCGGGGGGATTCCTACGAGCAGTACTTC.

V usage is TRBV4-1 and J usage is TRBJ2-2; 7 bases align to TRBD1. Germline values: CDR1 MGHRA, CDR2 YSYEKL. The CDR3 has 17 residues. V trimming: 3 bases; J trimming: 4 bases; junction bases outside the gene matches: 11. This chain's CDR3 is CASSHKTGEGVTGELFF. The CDR3 DNA follows: TGCGCCAGCAGCCACAAAACAGGGGAAGGGGTCACCGGGGAGCTGTTTTTT.

The chain recombines TRBV27 with TRBJ1-1; D uncertain. This CDR3 is 12 amino acids long. V lost 11 bases and J 1 base, leaving 11 bases between the germline ends. CDR1 MNHEY and CDR2 SMNVEV come from the germline V gene (reference sequence). The CDR3 protein is CASRAGNTEAFF. In nucleotides, the CDR3 is TGTGCCTCCCGGGCGGGGAACACTGAAGCTTTCTTT.

CDR3 sequence: CASQRTSGTYEQYF. The DNA of the CDR3 is TGTGCCAGCCAGCGGACTAGCGGGACTTACGAGCAGTACTTC. This rearrangement joins TRBV7-9 to TRBJ2-7, with 12 bases identical to TRBD2. V lost 8 bases and J lost 4; bases outside the gene matches: 6. This CDR3 spans 14 amino acids. Germline V gene sequence: CDR1 SEHNR, CDR2 FQNEAQ (reference sequence).

The V gene is TRBV27, the J gene TRBJ1-1, with D perhaps TRBD1 (6 bases). V was trimmed by 4 bases and J by 4 bases, leaving 10 bases between them. Per the germline V gene, CDR1 is MNHEY and CDR2 is SMNVEV (reference sequence). This CDR3 is 13 amino acids long. The CDR3 nucleotides are TGTGCCAGCAGTTCAGGGGAGTTCACTGAAGCTTTCTTT. It translates to CASSSGEFTEAFF.

In its sample, this clone was seen once. The chain recombines TRBV7-2 with TRBJ2-1; D remains ambiguous. V lost 1 base and J lost 5, with 9 bases in between. Germline V gives CDR1 SGHTA, CDR2 FQGNSA. The CDR3 consists of 14 residues. The CDR3 sequence: CASSLEAGDNEQFF. In DNA, the CDR3 is TGTGCCAGCAGCTTAGAAGCAGGCGACAATGAGCAGTTCTTC. The whole variable domain, filled in from reference TRBV7-2 and TRBJ2-1, reads GAGVSQSPSNKVTEKGKDVELRCDPISGHTALYWYRQSLGQGLEFLIYFQGNSAPDKSGLPSDRFSAERTGGSVSTLTIQRTQQEDSAVYLCASSLEAGDNEQFFGPGTRLTVL.

This clone is a singleton in its sample. The chain has TRBV7-9 and TRBJ2-7; 7 bases match TRBD2. V shed 1 base and J 1 base; nucleotides not matched to a gene: 4. There are 15 residues in the CDR3. Germline CDR1 is SEHNR and CDR2 is FQNEAQ (reference sequence). The CDR3, as DNA: TGTGCCAGCAGCTTAGGAAGCGGGAAGTCCTACGAGCAGTACTTC. Its translation: CASSLGSGKSYEQYF. Full variable domain (rest looked up from reference TRBV7-9 and TRBJ2-7): DTGVSQNPRHKITKRGQNVTFRCDPISEHNRLYWYRQTLGQGPEFLTYFQNEAQLEKSRLLSDRFSAERPKGSFSTLEIQRTEQGDSAMYLCASSLGSGKSYEQYFGPGTRLTVT.

The chain uses TRBV19 and TRBJ2-4, with TRBD2 identical over 7 bases. Trimming removed 3 bases from V and 0 bases from J; junction bases left unmatched: 11. This CDR3 spans 18 amino acids. Germline loops: CDR1 LNHDA, CDR2 SQIVND (reference sequence). The CDR3 sequence: CASSIGTTATLAKNIQYF. The CDR3 DNA reads as TGTGCCAGTAGTATCGGGACTACCGCAACTCTAGCCAAAAACATTCAGTACTTC.

This chain connects TRBV27 to TRBJ2-7; the match to TRBD2 covers 10 bases. J lost 4 bases, V lost 8 bases, and 8 bases had no gene match. The CDR3 is 14 residues long. CDR1 is MNHEY, CDR2 SMNVEV, per germline (reference sequence). CDR3 nucleotides: TGTGCCAGCGGCGCTAGCGGGAGTTTGTACGAGCAGTACTTC. Its translation is CASGASGSLYEQYF.

A note on this clone: Within the sample, other DNA sequences also encode this same CDR3. The rearrangement joins TRBV7-2 to TRBJ2-5; weak D call: TRBD2 (6 bases). From germline, CDR1 is SGHTA and CDR2 FQGNSA. The V end lost 3 bases, the J end lost 1 base, and 12 bases lay between the germline ends. The CDR3 extends over 15 amino acids. The CDR3 bases are TGTGCCAGCAGCTTGGGAGGTGGGCCCCAAGAGACCCAGTACTTC. Translated, it gives CASSLGGGPQETQYF.

The chain recombines TRBV11-3 with TRBJ2-5; the match to TRBD2 covers 9 bases. The V segment lost 4 bases and the J segment 2 bases; nucleotides outside the gene matches: 5. CDR1 is SGHNT, CDR2 YENEEA, per germline. CDR3 length: 15 amino acids. The DNA of the CDR3 is TGTGCCAGCAGCTCGCCGCTAGCGGGGCAAGAGACCCAGTACTTC. It is translated as CASSSPLAGQETQYF.

This rearrangement joins TRBV18 to TRBJ2-5; D possibly corresponds to TRBD2 (6 bases). CDR3 length: 16 residues. CDR1 is KGHSH, CDR2 LQKENI, per germline. V shed 4 bases and J shed 5 bases, with 20 bases lying between them. CDR3 DNA: TGTGCCAGCTCACGCGAGCTTGGTTTAGGAGGGGAGACCCAGTACTTC. Protein sequence: CASSRELGLGGETQYF.

The chain uses TRBV19 and TRBJ1-2; the match to TRBD1 covers 7 bases. Germline V CDR1 and CDR2: LNHDA, SQIVND (reference sequence). V lost 1 base, J lost 3 bases, and 17 bases stayed unmatched. This CDR3 has 19 residues. The chain's CDR3 is CASSIVPPRTGSMDYGYTF. As DNA, the CDR3 is TGTGCCAGTAGTATAGTCCCACCCAGGACAGGCTCGATGGACTATGGCTACACCTTC.